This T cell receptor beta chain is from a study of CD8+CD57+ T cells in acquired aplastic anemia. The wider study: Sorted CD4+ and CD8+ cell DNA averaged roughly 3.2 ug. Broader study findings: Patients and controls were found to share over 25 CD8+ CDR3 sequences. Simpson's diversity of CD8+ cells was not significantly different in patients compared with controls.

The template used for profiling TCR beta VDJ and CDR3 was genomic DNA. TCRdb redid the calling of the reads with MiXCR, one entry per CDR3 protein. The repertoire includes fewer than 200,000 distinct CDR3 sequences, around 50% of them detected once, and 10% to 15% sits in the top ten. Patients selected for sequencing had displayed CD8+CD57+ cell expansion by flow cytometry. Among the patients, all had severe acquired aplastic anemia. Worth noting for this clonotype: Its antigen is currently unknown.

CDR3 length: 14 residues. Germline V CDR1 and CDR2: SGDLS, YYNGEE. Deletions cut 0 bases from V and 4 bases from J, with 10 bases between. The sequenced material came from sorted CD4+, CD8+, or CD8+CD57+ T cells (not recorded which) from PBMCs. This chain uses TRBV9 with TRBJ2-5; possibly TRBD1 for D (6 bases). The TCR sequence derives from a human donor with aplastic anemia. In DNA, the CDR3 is TGTGCCAGCAGCGTAGGAGGGGGTTCAGAGACCCAGTACTTC. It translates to CASSVGGGSETQYF.